A single sample is the source of the 26 T cell receptor beta chains below, sequenced in a study of cytomegalovirus exposure and HLA in healthy donors. The assay was immunoSEQ multiplex PCR, and TCRdb's table has in-frame clones only and misses some. Altogether about 130,000 clones are present, around 90% being singletons, with the ten largest covering 6.2%. Sequenced sample: PBMCs. The receptors here all came from a woman under 40 in good health and CMV-seropositive.

The CDR3: CASSYGQGKYEQYF. The CDR3, as DNA: TGTGCCAGCAGTTACGGACAGGGGAAGTACGAGCAGTACTTC. The chain is built from TRBV11-2 and TRBJ2-7; 9 nucleotides line up with TRBD1. The germline V gene encodes CDR1 SGHAT and CDR2 FQNNGV. V dropped 6 bases and J dropped 4; count of bases not matched to a gene: 7. CDR3 length: 14 amino acids.

V gene TRBV28 combines with J gene TRBJ1-2; 8 bases agree with TRBD1. The CDR3 is 13 amino acids. Germline assignment: CDR1 MDHEN and CDR2 SYDVKM. V lost 6 bases to trimming and J lost 8 bases; unmatched junction nucleotides: 8. CDR3 loop: CASRVGQGDGYTF. The CDR3 nucleotides read TGTGCCAGCAGGGTTGGACAGGGTGACGGCTACACCTTC.

This chain's CDR3 is CASSFAGGRQETQYF. The CDR3 DNA sequence: TGTGCCAGCAGCTTCGCAGGTGGTCGGCAAGAGACCCAGTACTTC. The genes are TRBV7-2 and TRBJ2-5; no clear D gene. There are 15 residues in the CDR3. Germline loops: CDR1 SGHTA, CDR2 FQGNSA. Trimming shortened V by 3 bases and J by 2 bases, and 13 bases separated the two germline ends.

The chain couples TRBV27 to TRBJ2-7; maybe TRBD1 (5 bases). Germline V gives CDR1 MNHEY, CDR2 SMNVEV (reference sequence). The CDR3 has 16 amino acids. The ends were cut back, 0 bases at V and 3 bases at J, with 15 bases in the middle. The CDR3 spells CASSLSMDIPYYEQYF. CDR3 nucleotides: TGTGCCAGCAGTTTATCGATGGACATTCCATACTACGAGCAGTACTTC.

J is TRBJ2-7 and V is TRBV5-1; TRBD2 might be the D (5 bases). V was pared by 4 bases and J by 2 bases, with 10 bases between. Germline V gives CDR1 SGHRS, CDR2 YFSETQ. The CDR3 sequence is 13 residues long. CDR3 sequence: CASSPDGTYEQYF. CDR3 coding DNA: TGCGCCAGCAGCCCCGACGGGACCTACGAGCAGTACTTC.

The chain uses TRBV5-1 and TRBJ1-3; possible D gene TRBD1, 6 bases. Between the trimmed V and J ends, which lost 4 bases and 3 bases, there was a span of 17 bases. Per the germline V gene, CDR1 is SGHRS and CDR2 is YFSETQ. The length of the CDR3 is 16 residues. The CDR3 here is CASSLGPTGLGNTIYF. The CDR3 DNA reads as TGCGCCAGCAGCCTCGGGCCCACAGGGCTTGGAAACACCATATATTTT.

The genes are TRBV28 and TRBJ1-1, with 7 bases that match TRBD1. Trimming removed 5 bases from V and 4 bases from J; junction bases left unmatched: 4. Germline assignment: CDR1 MDHEN and CDR2 SYDVKM. CDR3 size: 13 residues. CDR3 bases: TGTGCCAGCAGTCCCGCAGGGGGCACTGAAGCTTTCTTT. Protein: CASSPAGGTEAFF.

The CDR3: CASSESLFGTETTNEKLFF. CDR3 DNA: TGTGCCAGCAGTGAATCCCTCTTTGGGACAGAAACAACTAATGAAAAACTGTTTTTT. This sequence joins TRBV2 and TRBJ1-4; 7 bases are a match to TRBD1. Germline V lookup: CDR1 SNHLY, CDR2 FYNNEI. Unmatched junction bases numbered 12, after V lost 2 bases and J lost 0 bases. This CDR3 spans 19 amino acids.

The chain uses TRBV7-8 and TRBJ2-1; maybe TRBD2 (7 bases). Per germline, CDR1 SGHVS and CDR2 FQNEAQ. This CDR3 has 16 residues. V gave up 5 bases and J gave up 4 bases, with 18 bases separating them. The CDR3 protein is CASSPEGGEGYNEQFF. The CDR3, as DNA: TGTGCCAGCAGCCCCGAGGGGGGGGAGGGGTACAATGAGCAGTTCTTC.

The chain employs TRBV5-6 and TRBJ1-5; D may be TRBD1 (6 bases). CDR3 length equals 15 residues. Trimming left V 1 base short and J 0 bases short, with 8 bases between. Germline V lookup: CDR1 SGHDT, CDR2 YYEEEE. CDR3 bases: TGTGCCAGCAGCTTGAGACAGGTTAGCAATCAGCCCCAGCATTTT. The encoded protein is CASSLRQVSNQPQHF.

The V gene is TRBV28, the J gene TRBJ1-1, with TRBD1 matching over 8 bases. CDR3 length: 13 residues. Losses at the gene ends were 6 bases for V and 1 base for J; bases not matched to a gene: 1. The V gene's germline CDR1 is MDHEN and CDR2 SYDVKM. Written as DNA, the CDR3 is TGTGCCAGCAGAGACAGGGGGAACACTGAAGCTTTCTTT. Its protein is CASRDRGNTEAFF.

CDR3 residues: CASSLAAGVGEQYF. CDR3 DNA sequence: TGTGCCAGCAGCTTGGCGGCGGGAGTGGGCGAGCAGTACTTC. This chain links TRBV7-9 with TRBJ2-7; 7 bases align to TRBD2. Unmatched junction bases numbered 8, after V lost 3 bases and J lost 6 bases. The CDR3 has 14 amino acids. From germline, CDR1 is SEHNR and CDR2 FQNEAQ (reference sequence).

This sequence joins TRBV15 and TRBJ1-2; TRBD1 aligns across 7 bases. The J segment lost 3 bases and the V segment lost 5 bases, leaving 12 bases of the junction unmatched. CDR1 and CDR2 from the germline V gene are LNHNV and YYDKDF (reference sequence). The CDR3 contains 16 residues. CDR3 amino acids: CATSGRDSLYDYGYTF. CDR3 nucleotides: TGTGCCACCAGCGGAAGGGACAGCCTATATGACTATGGCTACACCTTC. The entire variable domain, with the rest obtained from reference TRBV15 and TRBJ1-2, is as follows: DAMVIQNPRYQVTQFGKPVTLSCSQTLNHNVMYWYQQKSSQAPKLLFHYYDKDFNNEADTPDNFQSRRPNTSFCFLDIRSPGLGDTAMYLCATSGRDSLYDYGYTFGSGTRLTVV.

The chain recombines TRBV25-1 with TRBJ2-3; possible D gene TRBD1, 8 bases. The CDR3 is 18 amino acids. Trimming left V 3 bases short and J 3 bases short, with 22 bases between. Germline V gene data show CDR1 as MGHDK and CDR2 as SYGVNS. The CDR3 DNA reads TGTGCCAGCAGTGACGGGGGGTACAGGGGGGATAAGACAGATACGCAGTATTTT. Encoded protein: CASSDGGYRGDKTDTQYF.

The chain has TRBV2 and TRBJ1-5; 9 positions match TRBD1. In germline, CDR1 is SNHLY, CDR2 FYNNEI. There are 14 residues in the CDR3. V lost 10 bases and J lost 6; bases outside the gene matches: 10. In DNA form, the CDR3 reads TGTGCCACCACGACAGGGGGTGGCGGTCAGCCCCAGCATTTT. Protein: CATTTGGGGQPQHF.

The V call is TRBV27, the J call TRBJ2-7; 9 positions agree with TRBD2. The CDR3 consists of 15 residues. V dropped 0 bases and J dropped 2; count of bases not matched to a gene: 2. Per the germline V gene, CDR1 is MNHEY and CDR2 is SMNVEV (reference sequence). The CDR3 loop reads CASSLSPSGTYEQYF. The CDR3 coding sequence is TGTGCCAGCAGTTTATCGCCTAGCGGGACCTACGAGCAGTACTTC.

The chain uses TRBV28 and TRBJ2-6; D gene uncertain. Germline assignment: CDR1 MDHEN and CDR2 SYDVKM. This CDR3 comprises 15 residues. V was shortened by 7 bases and J by 4 bases, with 14 bases between the two germline ends. The CDR3 is CASTGGVAGANVLTF. In DNA, the CDR3 is TGTGCCAGCACCGGCGGCGTGGCCGGGGCCAACGTCCTGACTTTC.

The chain is built from TRBV29-1 and TRBJ2-2; TRBD2 might be the D (5 bases). V lost 1 base and J 5 bases, leaving 14 bases between the germline ends. The CDR3 loop spans 15 amino acids. Germline V lookup: CDR1 SQVTM, CDR2 ANQGSEA. The CDR3 DNA is TGCAGCGTTGAAGGTCCGCTAGGAGGAACCGGGGAGCTGTTTTTT. Translation: CSVEGPLGGTGELFF.

The chain links TRBV7-8 to TRBJ1-2; D is possibly TRBD1 (6 bases). The CDR3 loop spans 16 amino acids. Trimming cost V 1 base and J 6 bases, with 18 bases left between them. From germline, CDR1 is SGHVS and CDR2 FQNEAQ. The CDR3 nucleotides read TGTGCCAGCAGCTTAGTAGGGGGATTAGCAGGGGATGGCTACACCTTC. This encodes CASSLVGGLAGDGYTF.

The V and J genes are TRBV5-6 and TRBJ2-1; 12 nucleotides match TRBD2. V shed 4 bases, J shed 3 bases, and the junction held 11 bases outside the gene matches. CDR3 length equals 18 residues. CDR1 and CDR2 (germline): SGHDT, YYEEEE. This chain's CDR3 is CASSRKRGLAGHYNEQFF. The CDR3 DNA follows: TGTGCCAGCAGCAGAAAACGTGGACTAGCGGGACACTACAATGAGCAGTTCTTC.

This clone was counted only a few times. The rearrangement links TRBV2 to TRBJ1-4, with 9 bases fitting TRBD1. Germline lookup yields CDR1 SNHLY and CDR2 FYNNEI. CDR3 length: 12 amino acids. V gave up 9 bases and J gave up 8 bases; unmatched junction bases: 4. The CDR3 nucleotides read TGTGCCAGAAGGACAGGGGACGAAAAACTGTTTTTT. It yields the protein CARRTGDEKLFF.

This chain joins TRBV29-1 and TRBJ2-3; 9 nucleotides agree with TRBD1. This CDR3 is built from 13 residues. The germline gives CDR1 SQVTM, CDR2 ANQGSEA. V trimming: 5 bases; J trimming: 3 bases; junction bases outside the gene matches: 3. The CDR3 nucleotides are TGCAGCGTTACAGGGGGCTGGACAGATACGCAGTATTTT. This encodes CSVTGGWTDTQYF.

V is TRBV28 and J is TRBJ1-5; TRBD1 matches at 8 bases. Germline V CDR1 and CDR2: MDHEN, SYDVKM. V shed 6 bases and J 5 bases; nucleotides not matched to a gene: 3. The CDR3 consists of 13 residues. DNA of the CDR3: TGTGCCAGCAGCAGGGGGCAGGATCAGCCCCAGCATTTT. Protein sequence: CASSRGQDQPQHF.

V and J are TRBV18 and TRBJ2-3; TRBD1 is a possible D gene (6 bases). V lost 1 base and J 1 base, leaving 15 bases between the germline ends. The CDR3 contains 17 residues. CDR1 and CDR2 (germline): KGHSH, LQKENI. CDR3 bases: TGTGCCAGCTCACCACAAAGGTCCAGGGGCGGCACAGATACGCAGTATTTT. This sequence encodes CASSPQRSRGGTDTQYF.

The V and J genes are TRBV6-5 and TRBJ2-7; a weak D match, TRBD2 (5 bases). Trimming left V 6 bases short and J 2 bases short, with 11 bases between. Germline V lookup: CDR1 MNHEY, CDR2 SVGAGI. The CDR3 has 13 amino acids. The CDR3 DNA reads as TGTGCCAGCAGAAACCCCGGGACCTACGAGCAGTACTTC. Amino acid sequence: CASRNPGTYEQYF.

The chain is built from TRBV28 and TRBJ2-1; 13 bases line up with TRBD2. This CDR3 has 15 residues. Unmatched junction bases numbered 7, after V lost 6 bases and J lost 8 bases. The V gene's germline CDR1 is MDHEN and CDR2 SYDVKM. CDR3 protein: CASRPLAGGWHEQFF. CDR3 sequence (DNA): TGTGCCAGCAGACCACTAGCGGGAGGGTGGCATGAGCAGTTCTTC.